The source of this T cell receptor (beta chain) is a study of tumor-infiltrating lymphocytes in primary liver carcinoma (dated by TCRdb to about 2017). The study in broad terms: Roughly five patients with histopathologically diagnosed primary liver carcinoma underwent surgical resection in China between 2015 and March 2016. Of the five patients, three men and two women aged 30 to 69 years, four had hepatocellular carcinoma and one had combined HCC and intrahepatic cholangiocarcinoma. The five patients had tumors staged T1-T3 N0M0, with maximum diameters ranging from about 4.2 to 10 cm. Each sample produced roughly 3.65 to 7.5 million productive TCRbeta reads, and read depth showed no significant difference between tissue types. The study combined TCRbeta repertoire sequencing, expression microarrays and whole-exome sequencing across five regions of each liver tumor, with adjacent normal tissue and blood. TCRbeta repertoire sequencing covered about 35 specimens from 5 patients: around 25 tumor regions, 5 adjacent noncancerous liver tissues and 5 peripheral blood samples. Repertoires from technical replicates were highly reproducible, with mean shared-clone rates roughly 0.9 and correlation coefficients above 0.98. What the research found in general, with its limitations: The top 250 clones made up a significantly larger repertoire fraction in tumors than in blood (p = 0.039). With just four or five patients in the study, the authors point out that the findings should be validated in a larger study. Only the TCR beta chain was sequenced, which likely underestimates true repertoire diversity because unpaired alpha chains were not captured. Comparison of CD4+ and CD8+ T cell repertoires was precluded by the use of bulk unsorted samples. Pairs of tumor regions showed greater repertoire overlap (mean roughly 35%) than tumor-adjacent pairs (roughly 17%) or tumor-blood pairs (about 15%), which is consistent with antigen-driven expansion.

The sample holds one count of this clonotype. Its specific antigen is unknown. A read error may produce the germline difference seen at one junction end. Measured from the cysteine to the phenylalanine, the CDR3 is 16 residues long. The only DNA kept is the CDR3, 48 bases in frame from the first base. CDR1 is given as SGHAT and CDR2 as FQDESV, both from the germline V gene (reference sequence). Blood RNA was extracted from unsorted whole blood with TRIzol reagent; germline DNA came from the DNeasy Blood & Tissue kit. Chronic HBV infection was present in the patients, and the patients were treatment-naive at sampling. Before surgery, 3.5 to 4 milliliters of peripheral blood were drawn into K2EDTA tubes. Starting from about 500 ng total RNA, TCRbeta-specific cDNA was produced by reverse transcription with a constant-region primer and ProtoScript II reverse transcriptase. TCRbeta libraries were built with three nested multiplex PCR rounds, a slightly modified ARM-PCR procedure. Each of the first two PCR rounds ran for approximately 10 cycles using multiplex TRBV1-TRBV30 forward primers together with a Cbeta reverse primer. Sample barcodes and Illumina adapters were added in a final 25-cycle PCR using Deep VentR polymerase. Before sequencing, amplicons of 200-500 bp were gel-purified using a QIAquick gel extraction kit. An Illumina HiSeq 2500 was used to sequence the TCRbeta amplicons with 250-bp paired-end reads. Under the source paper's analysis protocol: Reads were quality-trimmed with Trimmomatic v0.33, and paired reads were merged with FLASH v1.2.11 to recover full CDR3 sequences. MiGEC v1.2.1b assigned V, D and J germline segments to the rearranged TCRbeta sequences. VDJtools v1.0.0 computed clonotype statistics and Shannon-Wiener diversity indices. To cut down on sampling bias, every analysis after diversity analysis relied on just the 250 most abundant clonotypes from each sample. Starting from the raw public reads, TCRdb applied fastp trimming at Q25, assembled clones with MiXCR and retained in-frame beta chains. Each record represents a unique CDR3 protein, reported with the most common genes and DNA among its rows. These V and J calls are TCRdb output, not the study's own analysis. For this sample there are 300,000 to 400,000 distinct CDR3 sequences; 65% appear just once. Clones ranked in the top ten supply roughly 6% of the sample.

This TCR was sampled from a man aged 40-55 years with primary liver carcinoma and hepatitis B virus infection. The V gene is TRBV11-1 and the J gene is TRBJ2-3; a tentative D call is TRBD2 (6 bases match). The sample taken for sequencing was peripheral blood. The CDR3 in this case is CASRLESAGPTDMQYF. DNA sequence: TGTGCCAGCAGATTAGAAAGTGCGGGGCCCACAGATATGCAGTATTTT.